Below, 20 T cell receptor beta chains from the same sample are listed, as sequenced in a study of cytomegalovirus exposure and HLA in healthy donors. Use of 60 Vbeta and 13 Jbeta primers characterized the PCR. Produced via immunoSEQ multiplex PCR; TCRdb's table is partial and in-frame only. Of about 140,000 clones listed, approximately 72% are singletons. The source material was PBMCs. The receptors were sampled from a woman aged 55 to 70 in good health and CMV-seronegative.

The table lists this clone with a few counts. The V and J genes are TRBV28 and TRBJ2-7; 9 positions agree with TRBD1. The J segment lost 4 bases and the V segment lost 7 bases, leaving 11 bases of the junction unmatched. Germline V gene sequence: CDR1 MDHEN, CDR2 SYDVKM. This CDR3 comprises 15 residues. The CDR3 sequence is CASTPLRDRAYEQYF. The CDR3 DNA reads as TGTGCCAGCACCCCCCTCCGGGACAGGGCATACGAGCAGTACTTC.

This clone was seen more than once but under ten times. The CDR3 DNA is TGTGCCAGTAGTCAGGGCAATAGCAATCAGCCCCAGCATTTT. This codes for CASSQGNSNQPQHF. The chain carries TRBV19 and TRBJ1-5; the D gene is possibly TRBD1 (5 bases). Germline lookup yields CDR1 LNHDA and CDR2 SQIVND (reference sequence). Trimming pared 5 bases from V and 0 bases from J, leaving 8 bases between. The CDR3 contains 14 residues.

The rearrangement links TRBV28 to TRBJ1-2; D is unresolved. Trimming removed 6 bases at V and 4 bases at J, with 6 bases between. Germline V lookup: CDR1 MDHEN, CDR2 SYDVKM. The CDR3 extends over 11 amino acids. This CDR3 is CASSQRYGYTF. The CDR3 region has the DNA TGTGCCAGCAGCCAGCGCTATGGCTACACCTTC.

The chain is built from TRBV9 and TRBJ2-3, with 8 bases identical to TRBD2. The CDR3 runs 15 residues. Trimming at V came to 2 bases and at J to 2 bases, leaving 4 bases not matched to a gene. The V gene's germline CDR1 is SGDLS and CDR2 YYNGEE. CDR3 protein: CASSVTSGNTDTQYF. CDR3 DNA: TGTGCCAGCAGCGTTACTAGCGGAAACACAGATACGCAGTATTTT.

This clone was seen a few times. V gene TRBV5-4 combines with J gene TRBJ2-1, with TRBD2 as a possible D gene (6 bases). The CDR3 totals 14 residues. V was pared by 3 bases and J by 0 bases, with 7 bases between. Germline V gene lookup returns CDR1 SGHNT and CDR2 YYREEE (reference sequence). CDR3 nucleotide sequence: TGTGCCAGCAGCTCGGACTACTCCTACAATGAGCAGTTCTTC. This encodes CASSSDYSYNEQFF.

This sequence joins TRBV5-8 and TRBJ2-5; possibly TRBD1 for D (5 bases). Trimming shortened V by 4 bases and J by 1 base, and 26 bases separated the two germline ends. The CDR3 contains 19 residues. Germline assignment: CDR1 SGHTS and CDR2 YDEGEE. The CDR3 region is CASSPSWAGSYTRQETQYF. The CDR3 nucleotides read TGTGCCAGCAGCCCCTCGTGGGCAGGGTCATACACACGCCAAGAGACCCAGTACTTC.

The V and J genes are TRBV4-2 and TRBJ2-2; 11 nucleotides agree with TRBD2. The germline V gene encodes CDR1 LGHNA and CDR2 YNFKEQ. This CDR3 comprises 15 residues. The junction had 3 bases not matched to a gene; V was cut back by 8 bases and J by 1 base. The CDR3 loop is CASGGLAGNTGELFF. As DNA, the CDR3 is TGTGCCAGCGGCGGACTAGCGGGGAACACCGGGGAGCTGTTTTTT.

The V and J genes are TRBV2 and TRBJ2-7; D remains ambiguous. V was trimmed by 6 bases and J by 2 bases, leaving 11 bases between them. Per germline, CDR1 SNHLY and CDR2 FYNNEI. This CDR3 comprises 13 residues. CDR3 in amino acids: CASRADGPYEQYF. CDR3 nucleotide sequence: TGTGCCAGCAGGGCGGATGGCCCCTACGAGCAGTACTTC.

This clone was recorded only once. The rearrangement links TRBV12-5 to TRBJ1-2; unclear D gene. In germline, CDR1 is LGHNT, CDR2 FRNRAP. The CDR3 covers 11 residues. Trimming left V 4 bases short and J 4 bases short, with 4 bases between. CDR3 amino acids: CASGSSYGYTF. Written as DNA, the CDR3 is TGTGCTAGTGGTTCCAGCTATGGCTACACCTTC.

The V call is TRBV15, the J call TRBJ1-2; TRBD1 matches at 9 bases. The V gene's germline CDR1 is LNHNV and CDR2 YYDKDF (reference sequence). The CDR3 totals 15 residues. V was clipped by 1 base and J by 2 bases; unmatched bases: 2. Here the CDR3 reads CATSRGGQGNYGYTF. The CDR3 coding sequence is TGTGCCACCAGCAGAGGGGGACAGGGCAACTATGGCTACACCTTC.

The gene calls are TRBV18 and TRBJ1-5; D is undetermined. This CDR3 contains 13 residues. V was cut by 3 bases and J by 5 bases, with 8 bases left in between. Germline CDR1 is KGHSH and CDR2 is LQKENI. CDR3 protein: CASSPGKDQPQHF. The DNA for the CDR3 is TGTGCCAGCTCACCGGGCAAGGATCAGCCCCAGCATTTT.

This clone was counted a few times. The chain uses TRBV4-2 and TRBJ2-1, with 8 nucleotides matching TRBD2. The CDR3 totals 16 residues. V gave up 0 bases and J gave up 5 bases; unmatched junction bases: 6. CDR1 LGHNA and CDR2 YNFKEQ come from the germline V gene. As DNA, the CDR3 is TGTGCCAGCAGCCAAGAGGGGCTAGCGGGTAACAATGAGCAGTTCTTC. Translation gives CASSQEGLAGNNEQFF.

The V call is TRBV4-3, the J call TRBJ1-2, with 7 bases aligning to TRBD1. Trimming at V came to 0 bases and at J to 5 bases, leaving 15 bases not matched to a gene. The CDR3 contains 18 residues. Germline V gene sequence: CDR1 LGHNA, CDR2 YSLEER. CDR3 residues: CASSQDLTRGQNLYGYTF. The CDR3 DNA follows: TGCGCCAGCAGCCAAGACCTCACCAGGGGACAGAACCTATATGGCTACACCTTC.

This chain joins TRBV5-1 and TRBJ2-6, with a possible D match to TRBD1 (7 bases). CDR1 is SGHRS, CDR2 YFSETQ, per germline. This CDR3 is built from 17 residues. V lost 1 base, J lost 3 bases, and 14 bases lay in between. Written as DNA, the CDR3 is TGCGCCAGCAGCTTGTCCAGGGGGGCCGGTGGGGCCAACGTCCTGACTTTC. Its protein product is CASSLSRGAGGANVLTF.

V usage is TRBV2 and J usage is TRBJ1-2; D is perhaps TRBD1 (6 bases). Trimming shortened V by 6 bases and J by 2 bases, and 13 bases separated the two germline ends. CDR1 is SNHLY, CDR2 FYNNEI, per germline. The CDR3 is 14 amino acids. In DNA, the CDR3 is TGTGCCAGCAGGGCCAGGGGTGTAAACTATGGCTACACCTTC. Translation: CASRARGVNYGYTF.

This clone showed up just a few times. The CDR3 DNA sequence: TGTGCCAGCAGCTCCATTATAAGGGGTGGAACCGGGGAGCTGTTTTTT. This codes for CASSSIIRGGTGELFF. The V call is TRBV9, the J call TRBJ2-2; TRBD1 might be the D (5 bases). This CDR3 is 16 amino acids long. Germline lookup yields CDR1 SGDLS and CDR2 YYNGEE. V dropped 4 bases and J dropped 5 bases, with 18 bases sitting between them.

This clone was counted a few times. CDR3 nucleotides: TGTGCCAGCAGCTTAAAACAGGGAACCGGGGAGCTGTTTTTT. Translated, it gives CASSLKQGTGELFF. The V and J genes are TRBV7-8 and TRBJ2-2; D perhaps matches TRBD1 (6 bases). CDR3 length: 14 residues. Between the trimmed V and J ends, which lost 2 bases and 5 bases, there was a span of 9 bases. Germline V CDR1 and CDR2: SGHVS, FQNEAQ. The full variable domain, its missing parts supplied by reference TRBV7-8 and TRBJ2-2, is GAGVSQSPRYKVAKRGQDVALRCDPISGHVSLFWYQQALGQGPEFLTYFQNEAQLDKSGLPSDRFFAERPEGSVSTLKIQRTQQEDSAVYLCASSLKQGTGELFFGEGSRLTVL.

The chain uses TRBV2 and TRBJ1-4; D gene ambiguous. V lost 7 bases, J lost 4 bases, and 10 bases lay in between. The length of the CDR3 is 13 residues. In germline, CDR1 is SNHLY, CDR2 FYNNEI. CDR3 sequence reads: CASNGGINEKLFF. The CDR3 DNA reads TGTGCCAGCAATGGCGGGATTAATGAAAAACTGTTTTTT.

This clone has a handful of counts. The rearrangement uses TRBV27 and TRBJ1-2; D ambiguous. The CDR3 consists of 15 residues. Trimming pared 0 bases from V and 7 bases from J, leaving 15 bases between. CDR1 and CDR2 (germline): MNHEY, SMNVEV (reference sequence). Here the CDR3 reads CASSLSITLSGGYTF. DNA of the CDR3: TGTGCCAGCAGTTTATCGATTACCCTCTCAGGTGGCTACACCTTC.

The V call is TRBV7-3, the J call TRBJ2-1; TRBD2 matches at 7 bases. Trimming cost V 4 bases and J 8 bases; bases outside gene matches: 8. Germline V gene lookup returns CDR1 SGHTA and CDR2 FQGTGA. The CDR3 is 14 residues long. CDR3 in amino acids: CASSSGPGGYEQFF. CDR3 bases: TGTGCCAGCAGCTCAGGACCGGGAGGCTATGAGCAGTTCTTC.